These T cell receptor beta chains were read from a single sample in a study of cytomegalovirus exposure and HLA in healthy donors. TCRdb keeps only in-frame clones here, not all; method: immunoSEQ multiplex PCR. The table includes about 89,000 clones, around 84% detected once. What was sequenced was PBMCs. Receptor source: a man aged 40-49 years in good health and CMV-seropositive. CDR3s include the opening cysteine and the closing phenylalanine or tryptophan. Each record gives: V gene, CDR3 length, J gene, CDR3 protein.

v_call: TRBV25-1
cdr3_length: 12
j_call: TRBJ2-5
cdr3_aa: CASRRGRETQYF

v_call: TRBV5-8
cdr3_length: 14
j_call: TRBJ2-7
cdr3_aa: CASSEPGLDYEQYF

v_call: TRBV5-8
cdr3_length: 15
j_call: TRBJ2-3
cdr3_aa: CASSWTSGASDTQYF

v_call: TRBV28
cdr3_length: 14
j_call: TRBJ2-1
cdr3_aa: CASSTWESENEQFF

v_call: TRBV10-3
cdr3_length: 13
j_call: TRBJ2-1
cdr3_aa: CAIAGATGNEQFF

v_call: TRBV11-2
cdr3_length: 15
j_call: TRBJ2-5
cdr3_aa: CASSAGGGGQETQYF

v_call: TRBV29-1
cdr3_length: 13
j_call: TRBJ1-5
cdr3_aa: CSVKGAGNQPQHF

v_call: TRBV6-5
cdr3_length: 15
j_call: TRBJ2-3
cdr3_aa: CASSYGSIPTDTQYF

v_call: TRBV18
cdr3_length: 14
j_call: TRBJ2-7
cdr3_aa: CASSPLQGAYEQYF

v_call: TRBV6-5
cdr3_length: 12
j_call: TRBJ2-2
cdr3_aa: CATRPGAGELFF

v_call: TRBV29-1
cdr3_length: 14
j_call: TRBJ1-3
cdr3_aa: CSACWTGAGNTIYF

v_call: TRBV5-1
cdr3_length: 13
j_call: TRBJ1-1
cdr3_aa: CASSVPGGTEAFF

v_call: TRBV18
cdr3_length: 16
j_call: TRBJ1-5
cdr3_aa: CASSPGEGGGHQPQHF

v_call: TRBV7-9
cdr3_length: 16
j_call: TRBJ2-2
cdr3_aa: CSSSHSGATNTGELFF

v_call: TRBV5-8
cdr3_length: 15
j_call: TRBJ2-7
cdr3_aa: CASSLRRRPLREQYF

v_call: TRBV7-9
cdr3_length: 12
j_call: TRBJ2-2
cdr3_aa: CASSLETGELFF

v_call: TRBV5-1
cdr3_length: 14
j_call: TRBJ2-3
cdr3_aa: CASSLTVGRDTQYF

v_call: TRBV18
cdr3_length: 14
j_call: TRBJ1-6
cdr3_aa: CASSQDRGNSPLHF

v_call: TRBV2
cdr3_length: 14
j_call: TRBJ1-5
cdr3_aa: CASTPGQINQPQHF

v_call: TRBV11-2
cdr3_length: 13
j_call: TRBJ1-2
cdr3_aa: CASSPDPAGGYTF

v_call: TRBV28
cdr3_length: 11
j_call: TRBJ2-7
cdr3_aa: CASSSSYEQYF

v_call: TRBV5-1
cdr3_length: 14
j_call: TRBJ2-3
cdr3_aa: CASSIGLVSDTQYF

v_call: TRBV5-8
cdr3_length: 15
j_call: TRBJ1-5
cdr3_aa: CASSLGRGLNQPQHF

v_call: TRBV2
cdr3_length: 12
j_call: TRBJ1-1
cdr3_aa: CASLQGNTEAFF

v_call: TRBV15
cdr3_length: 16
j_call: TRBJ2-3
cdr3_aa: CATSSLRTGSKDTQYF

v_call: TRBV18
cdr3_length: 13
j_call: TRBJ2-1
cdr3_aa: CASSLGHNNEQFF

v_call: TRBV5-1
cdr3_length: 14
j_call: TRBJ2-1
cdr3_aa: CASSSGTSGHEQFF

v_call: TRBV7-3
cdr3_length: 12
j_call: TRBJ2-2
cdr3_aa: CASSLRDGELFF

v_call: TRBV11-2
cdr3_length: 16
j_call: TRBJ2-1
cdr3_aa: CASSWTIAGGKDEQFF